The rows below give T cell receptor beta chains drawn from one sample of a study of blood T cell repertoires in COVID-19. The assay was immunoSEQ multiplex PCR, and TCRdb's table has in-frame clones only and misses some. This table holds approximately 220,000 clones, 80% to 90% found once. Source material: peripheral blood. The receptors originated from a man aged 40-55 years with acute or convalescent COVID-19. Each CDR3 is given with its conserved first and last residue. D genes are given only for firm matches. A row's size may be missing; if present it is once, few, many or a size class.

clone_size	d_call	v_call	j_call	cdr3_nt	cdr3_aa
.	TRBD1	TRBV4-1	TRBJ1-4	TGCGCCAGCAGCCCCCCGACAGGGATCAAAAGAGAAAAACTGTTTTTT	CASSPPTGIKREKLFF
few	.	TRBV10-3	TRBJ1-6	TGTGCCATCAATACGAACAGGGATGGGTCACCCCTCCACTTT	CAINTNRDGSPLHF
.	TRBD1	TRBV19	TRBJ1-4	TGTGCCTCAAGGACAGGGAATAATGAAAAACTGTTTTTT	CASRTGNNEKLFF
.	.	TRBV27	TRBJ2-5	TGTGCCAGCAGTCCATGGGCCCAAGAGACCCAGTACTTC	CASSPWAQETQYF
.	TRBD1	TRBV7-9	TRBJ1-4	TGTGCCAGCAGCCTGGGTGGGACAGCCAGTGAAAAACTGTTTTTT	CASSLGGTASEKLFF
.	.	TRBV5-8	TRBJ1-5	TGTGCCAGCAGCCCCCGGGGGGGGCTGAGAGGCAATCAGCCCCAGCATTTT	CASSPRGGLRGNQPQHF
.	TRBD2	TRBV4-1	TRBJ2-3	TGCGCCAGCAGCCCCCCGACTCCTAGCGGTCTCACGGGGGCGCAGTATTTT	CASSPPTPSGLTGAQYF
.	.	TRBV4-3	TRBJ1-2	TGCGCCAGCAGCCAAGATCGGCAGGGGCGAGGCTACACCTTC	CASSQDRQGRGYTF
.	.	TRBV5-4	TRBJ1-6	TGTGCCAGCAGCTTGGCCTGGCAGTCCTATAATTCACCCCTCCACTTT	CASSLAWQSYNSPLHF
.	.	TRBV11-2	TRBJ2-4	TGTGCCAGCAGTGAAAACAGGGGGAGGGGCATTCAGTACTTC	CASSENRGRGIQYF
.	.	TRBV29-1	TRBJ2-5	TGCAGCGTTGAACGGACAGAACAAGAGACCCAGTACTTC	CSVERTEQETQYF
few	.	TRBV5-1	TRBJ2-5	TGCGCCAGCAGCGATAACAGGGCCCAAGAGACCCAGTACTTC	CASSDNRAQETQYF
.	TRBD1	TRBV19	TRBJ2-5	TGTGCCAGTAGTATAGGACAGGGAACAGAGACCCAGTACTTC	CASSIGQGTETQYF
.	.	TRBV7-2	TRBJ2-5	TGTGCCAGCAGCCCAGGGGGGAGCGGGGAGACCCAGTACTTC	CASSPGGSGETQYF
.	TRBD1	TRBV3-1/TRBV3-2	TRBJ2-7	TGTGCCAGCAGCCAACCACAGGGGAGATACGAGCAGTACTTC	CASSQPQGRYEQYF
.	TRBD2	TRBV28	TRBJ2-1	TGTGCTAAGCGGGGGCTAGCGGGAGGGGAGAAGCACAATGAGCAGTTCTTC	CAKRGLAGGEKHNEQFF
.	.	TRBV7-3	TRBJ2-2	TGTGCCAGCAGCTTAAATCAGAACACCGGGGAGCTGTTTTTT	CASSLNQNTGELFF
.	TRBD1	TRBV18	TRBJ1-3	TGTGCCAGCTCATTAACGACAGGGTCGGATGGAAACACCATATATTTT	CASSLTTGSDGNTIYF
.	TRBD1	TRBV11-3	TRBJ2-7	TGTGCCAGCAGCTCGGGACAGAGGGAAAACTACGAGCAGTACTTC	CASSSGQRENYEQYF
few	.	TRBV29-1	TRBJ1-4	TGCAGCGTTGCGCCGACAGCGGGAAAACTGTTTTTT	CSVAPTAGKLFF
.	.	TRBV18	TRBJ1-1	TGTGCCAGCTCACTAAAGGCCTTATCGGACACGAAGATGAACACTGAAGCTTTCTTT	CASSLKALSDTKMNTEAFF
.	.	TRBV5-5	TRBJ1-1	TGTGCCAGCAGCTTGCGACTTCTGAACACTGAAGCTTTCTTT	CASSLRLLNTEAFF
.	.	TRBV27	TRBJ2-7	TGTGCCAGCAGTCTGGAGGGCTCCTACGAGCAGTACTTC	CASSLEGSYEQYF
.	TRBD1	TRBV10-3	TRBJ2-5	TGTGCCATCGCCGGACAGGGCCAAGAGACCCAGTACTTC	CAIAGQGQETQYF
.	.	TRBV19	TRBJ2-7	TGTGCCAGTAGTATTGCCAGAGGTGTCTACGAGCAGTACTTC	CASSIARGVYEQYF
.	.	TRBV29-1	TRBJ2-7	TGCAGCGGGCTGGATGGGCGTATCTACGAGCAGTACTTC	CSGLDGRIYEQYF
.	.	TRBV5-1	TRBJ1-2	TGCGCCAGCACGCTTGAGGGGGTCGTTGGCTACACCTTC	CASTLEGVVGYTF
.	.	TRBV27	TRBJ1-5	TGTGCCAGCAGTTTAATGAGGAATCAGCCCCAGCATTTT	CASSLMRNQPQHF
.	TRBD1	TRBV18	TRBJ2-7	TGTGCCAGCTCACCACCGACAGGGTTGAGGTCCTACGAGCAGTACTTC	CASSPPTGLRSYEQYF
.	.	TRBV6-2/TRBV6-3	TRBJ1-5	TGTGCCAGCAGTTACCGGGGAGGGGGACTTTATCAGCCCCAGCATTTT	CASSYRGGGLYQPQHF
.	TRBD2	TRBV5-4	TRBJ2-2	TGTGCCAGCAGCTACGGGACTAGCGGGAGGCTCCGAAGGGAGCTGTTTTTT	CASSYGTSGRLRRELFF